This T cell receptor beta chain originates from a study of CD8 T cells in Susac syndrome. Broader study findings: Total CD8+ repertoires held approximately 15 Susac-specific public clones, while CD8+ TEMRA repertoires held five or six.

CDR1 GTSNPN and CDR2 SVGIG come from the germline V gene (reference sequence). The CDR3 consists of 13 residues. The V end was cut by 8 bases, the J end by 8 bases, with 18 bases between. Random hexamers were used to reverse transcribe the RNA input (roughly 0.5 to 1 ug). TCRdb reprocessed the immunoSEQ multiplex PCR reads with MiXCR, giving one entry per CDR3 protein. The sample carries about 130,000 distinct CDR3 sequences, approximately 96% recorded once. The T cells that were sequenced for TCR beta were CD8+ and CD4+ cells from blood. Regarding this clonotype: The antigen is unknown.

The chain employs TRBV30 and TRBJ2-2; D may be TRBD1 or TRBD2 (5 bases each). Sequenced: CD8+ T cells from PBMCs. The TCR sequence derives from a human donor with Susac syndrome. CDR3 in DNA: TGTGCCAGCCCGGGACCACCGGAAGGGGAGCTGTTTTTT. The encoded protein is CASPGPPEGELFF.